The 32 T cell receptor beta chains below were found in one sample sequenced in a study of blood T cell repertoires in COVID-19. Measured with immunoSEQ multiplex PCR; TCRdb has only the in-frame clones, and not every one. Among nearly 200,000 clones, around four fifths were seen once, and the ten largest hold around 0.93%. Sequenced material: peripheral blood. The receptors come from a man between 60 and 70 years old with COVID-19, enrolled during active disease.

The J gene is TRBJ1-5, the V gene TRBV6-2 or TRBV6-3; D remains ambiguous. CDR3 length: 16 amino acids. Germline-derived CDR1 and CDR2 are MNHEY and SVGEGT. Trimming took 5 bases from V and 2 from J, leaving 16 bases between them. Written as DNA, the CDR3 is TGTGCCAGCAGTCCCAGGATCCCCGGGGGCAATCAGCCCCAGCATTTT. This codes for CASSPRIPGGNQPQHF.

The rearrangement links TRBV4-1 to TRBJ1-2; D unclear. Germline values: CDR1 MGHRA, CDR2 YSYEKL. The V and J ends lost 0 bases and 3 bases respectively, with 14 bases between them. The CDR3 has 16 amino acids. The CDR3 DNA is TGCGCCAGCAGCCAAGATGGAGGCAGCCCGGACTATGGCTACACCTTC. Encoded protein: CASSQDGGSPDYGYTF.

This chain joins TRBV9 and TRBJ2-3; D possibly corresponds to TRBD1 (5 bases). The CDR3 runs to 16 residues. Germline assignment: CDR1 SGDLS and CDR2 YYNGEE. V was pared by 0 bases and J by 3 bases, with 14 bases between. The CDR3 bases are TGTGCCAGCAGCGTAGTGGCCTCCCCAGGGACAGATACGCAGTATTTT. It yields the protein CASSVVASPGTDTQYF.

This chain links TRBV4-1 with TRBJ2-3; 7 bases fit TRBD2. The trim removed 1 base at V and 1 base at J, leaving 11 bases unmatched. Germline CDR1 is MGHRA and CDR2 is YSYEKL. The CDR3 is 18 amino acids. The DNA of the CDR3 is TGCGCCAGCAGCCAAGTCAGGGAGTCTAGCGGCCGCACAGATACGCAGTATTTT. It yields the protein CASSQVRESSGRTDTQYF.

The rearrangement links TRBV30 to TRBJ1-2; the match to TRBD1 covers 9 bases. Trimming took 7 bases from V and 7 from J; bases not matched to a gene: 7. This CDR3 is 12 amino acids long. Germline-derived CDR1 and CDR2 are GTSNPN and SVGIG (reference sequence). The CDR3 sequence is CASWDRAGGYTF. CDR3 DNA: TGTGCCTCGTGGGACAGGGCTGGTGGCTACACCTTC.

The chain is built from TRBV2 and TRBJ1-3, with a possible D match to TRBD1 (6 bases). The CDR3 has 14 amino acids. The V end lost 4 bases, the J end lost 4 bases, and 11 bases lay between the germline ends. Germline CDR1 and CDR2: SNHLY and FYNNEI. For the CDR3, the DNA is TGTGCCAGCAGTGGGGCAGGGGTCGGAAACACCATATATTTT. Its protein product is CASSGAGVGNTIYF. The full variable domain, its missing parts supplied by reference TRBV2 and TRBJ1-3, is EPEVTQTPSHQVTQMGQEVILRCVPISNHLYFYWYRQILGQKVEFLVSFYNNEISEKSEIFDDQFSVERPDGSNFTLKIRSTKLEDSAMYFCASSGAGVGNTIYFGEGSWLTVV.

This rearrangement joins TRBV29-1 to TRBJ2-7; 7 bases are shared with TRBD2. V lost 4 bases and J lost 2; bases outside the gene matches: 5. CDR1 SQVTM and CDR2 ANQGSEA come from the germline V gene. The CDR3 has 13 amino acids. In DNA form, the CDR3 reads TGCAGCGTTGGGGTTAGCGGGCCCTACGAGCAGTACTTC. Protein product: CSVGVSGPYEQYF.

This clone was found a few times. The chain has TRBV5-1 and TRBJ1-6; no clear D gene. In germline, CDR1 is SGHRS, CDR2 YFSETQ. V lost 5 bases and J lost 9, with 15 bases in between. The length of the CDR3 is 14 residues. The CDR3 loop is CASSYTEVSSPLHF. The CDR3 nucleotides are TGCGCCAGCAGTTATACAGAAGTATCTTCACCCCTCCACTTT. Full variable domain (outside the CDR3, taken from reference TRBV5-1 and TRBJ1-6): KAGVTQTPRYLIKTRGQQVTLSCSPISGHRSVSWYQQTPGQGLQFLFEYFSETQRNKGNFPGRFSGRQFSNSRSEMNVSTLELGDSALYLCASSYTEVSSPLHFGNGTRLTVT.

The rearrangement joins TRBV4-3 to TRBJ2-7, with D hard to call. The CDR3 sequence is 14 residues long. The V gene's germline CDR1 is LGHNA and CDR2 YSLEER. Deletions cut 0 bases from V and 0 bases from J, with 6 bases between. CDR3 in amino acids: CASSQDFSSYEQYF. The CDR3, as DNA: TGCGCCAGCAGCCAAGATTTTAGCTCCTACGAGCAGTACTTC.

The rearrangement links TRBV2 to TRBJ1-3; 8 bases align to TRBD1. CDR3 length equals 14 residues. V was pared by 7 bases and J by 7 bases, with 9 bases of the junction left unmatched. CDR1 SNHLY and CDR2 FYNNEI come from the germline V gene. CDR3 sequence reads: CASTLDRGVNTIYF. The CDR3 DNA reads as TGTGCCAGCACCCTAGACAGGGGTGTGAACACCATATATTTT.

The rearrangement uses TRBV3-1 (or the pseudogene TRBV3-2) and TRBJ2-7; 8 nucleotides agree with TRBD1. In germline, CDR1 is LGHDT, CDR2 YNNKEL (reference sequence). The V gene end was trimmed by 4 bases and the J gene end by 5 bases; junction bases not matched to a gene: 7. The CDR3 has 14 residues. CDR3 in DNA: TGTGCCAGCAGCCTACGGTTGGACAGGGACGAGCAGTACTTC. Translating gives CASSLRLDRDEQYF.

The V call is TRBV9, the J call TRBJ1-3; 7 bases map to TRBD1. Looked up from germline, CDR1 is SGDLS and CDR2 is YYNGEE. Trimming cost V 0 bases and J 0 bases; bases outside gene matches: 6. There are 17 residues in the CDR3. CDR3 nucleotides: TGTGCCAGCAGCGTAGGGGGACAGACTATCTCTGGAAACACCATATATTTT. Its protein is CASSVGGQTISGNTIYF. The full variable domain, rest sourced from reference TRBV9 and TRBJ1-3, is DSGVTQTPKHLITATGQRVTLRCSPRSGDLSVYWYQQSLDQGLQFLIQYYNGEERAKGNILERFSAQQFPDLHSELNLSSLELGDSALYFCASSVGGQTISGNTIYFGEGSWLTVV.

The rearrangement uses TRBV10-3 and TRBJ1-4; D remains ambiguous. V lost 6 bases to trimming and J lost 3 bases, with 8 bases between them. The CDR3 spans 13 residues. CDR1 and CDR2 (germline): ENHRY, SYGVKD. DNA for the CDR3: TGTGCCATCAGCCCGGAGGCTAATGAAAAACTGTTTTTT. This sequence encodes CAISPEANEKLFF.

This clone was recorded only once. The chain links TRBV18 to TRBJ1-3; D remains unclear. CDR1 KGHSH and CDR2 LQKENI come from the germline V gene. V lost 2 bases to trimming and J lost 4 bases, with 18 bases between them. The CDR3 spans 17 residues. The CDR3 DNA reads TGTGCCAGCTCACCAATATTATCGTCCGAGTCAGGAAACACCATATATTTT. This gives the protein CASSPILSSESGNTIYF.

This sequence joins TRBV18 and TRBJ2-7; TRBD2 is a possible D gene (5 bases). Germline CDR1 is KGHSH and CDR2 is LQKENI. The V end was cut by 2 bases, the J end by 5 bases, with 16 bases between. CDR3 length equals 15 residues. The CDR3 loop is CASSPGSGNGNEQYF. The CDR3 DNA is TGTGCCAGCTCACCAGGGTCCGGCAACGGGAACGAGCAGTACTTC.

The CDR3 bases are TGTGCCACCAGTGACTCCGGGACAGCCTATGGCTACACCTTC. Protein: CATSDSGTAYGYTF. This rearrangement joins TRBV24-1 to TRBJ1-2, with 7 bases aligning to TRBD1. This CDR3 region has 14 residues. Trimming cost V 4 bases and J 4 bases; bases outside gene matches: 5. The germline CDR1 and CDR2 sequences are KGHDR and SFDVKD.

The CDR3 DNA follows: TGTGCCAGCAGCTTAGTAGGCCAGGGGGGTTACGAGCAGTACTTC. Encoded protein: CASSLVGQGGYEQYF. J is TRBJ2-7 and V is TRBV7-9; tentatively, D is TRBD1 (7 bases). Looked up from germline, CDR1 is SEHNR and CDR2 is FQNEAQ (reference sequence). CDR3 length equals 15 residues. V lost 1 base and J 4 bases, leaving 14 bases between the germline ends.

This clone was seen only a few times. The chain recombines TRBV7-2 with TRBJ1-2; TRBD1 matches at 7 bases. The CDR3 extends over 15 amino acids. The ends lost 5 bases at V and 3 bases at J; junction bases unmatched: 9. Germline V CDR1 and CDR2: SGHTA, FQGNSA. The CDR3 bases are TGTGCCAGCAGCACCCCGACAGGGCTCTACTATGGCTACACCTTC. Its translation is CASSTPTGLYYGYTF.

V gene TRBV11-3 combines with J gene TRBJ2-1; possibly TRBD1 for D (6 bases). The CDR3 has 17 amino acids. V shed 3 bases and J shed 2 bases, with 17 bases lying between them. CDR1 is SGHNT and CDR2 is YENEEA in the germline V gene. CDR3 region: CASSLRAGDGAYNEQFF. DNA of the CDR3: TGTGCCAGCAGCTTGCGGGCAGGGGATGGGGCCTACAATGAGCAGTTCTTC.

This clone was counted between two and nine times. The CDR3 protein is CASSVGGIAGDTQYF. As DNA, the CDR3 is TGCGCCAGCAGCGTCGGGGGAATTGCAGGGGATACGCAGTATTTT. The chain has TRBV5-1 and TRBJ2-3, with D maybe TRBD2 (6 bases). Germline CDR1 reads SGHRS; CDR2 reads YFSETQ. There are 15 residues in the CDR3. V lost 4 bases and J lost 6, with 18 bases in between. The full variable domain, in which reference TRBV5-1 and TRBJ2-3 provide the parts outside the CDR3, is KAGVTQTPRYLIKTRGQQVTLSCSPISGHRSVSWYQQTPGQGLQFLFEYFSETQRNKGNFPGRFSGRQFSNSRSEMNVSTLELGDSALYLCASSVGGIAGDTQYFGPGTRLTVL.

The chain employs TRBV5-1 and TRBJ2-1, with a possible D match to TRBD1 (6 bases). The CDR3 runs 15 residues. In germline, CDR1 is SGHRS, CDR2 YFSETQ. Trimming shortened V by 0 bases and J by 8 bases, and 15 bases separated the two germline ends. In DNA, the CDR3 is TGCGCCAGCAGCTTGGAAGGAACAGGGCGCTATGAGCAGTTCTTC. This sequence encodes CASSLEGTGRYEQFF.

V and J are TRBV6-5 and TRBJ2-7, with D tentatively TRBD1 (5 bases). Germline assignment: CDR1 MNHEY and CDR2 SVGAGI. Trimming shortened V by 5 bases and J by 3 bases, and 11 bases separated the two germline ends. This CDR3 spans 13 amino acids. This CDR3 reads CASSIQQVYEQYF. CDR3 DNA: TGTGCCAGCAGTATTCAACAGGTCTACGAGCAGTACTTC.

The gene calls are TRBV5-8 and TRBJ2-7; 8 bases match TRBD1. The trim removed 4 bases at V and 5 bases at J, leaving 5 bases unmatched. The length of the CDR3 is 13 residues. Looked up from germline, CDR1 is SGHTS and CDR2 is YDEGEE. The CDR3 DNA reads TGTGCCAGCAGCCGGCGGACAGGGAACGAGCAGTACTTC. It specifies CASSRRTGNEQYF.

The V and J genes are TRBV6-6 and TRBJ1-2, with D tentatively TRBD1 (5 bases). CDR3 length: 14 residues. Germline V gene data show CDR1 as MNHNY and CDR2 as SVGAGI (reference sequence). The V end lost 6 bases, the J end lost 3 bases, and 14 bases lay between the germline ends. CDR3 amino acids: CASRLNGGDYGYTF. DNA for the CDR3: TGTGCCAGCAGATTAAACGGAGGGGACTATGGCTACACCTTC.

This rearrangement joins TRBV4-1 to TRBJ1-1; no reliable D call. This CDR3 is built from 14 residues. V gave up 0 bases and J gave up 4 bases, with 9 bases separating them. Looked up from germline, CDR1 is MGHRA and CDR2 is YSYEKL. The chain's CDR3 is CASSQDRVGTEAFF. Here the CDR3 DNA reads TGCGCCAGCAGCCAAGATCGGGTTGGCACTGAAGCTTTCTTT.

In the case of this clone: The junction shows a germline mismatch at one end, possibly a read error. The chain couples TRBV3-1 (or the pseudogene TRBV3-2) to TRBJ1-2; D is ambiguous. The CDR3 runs to 13 residues. Germline V gives CDR1 LGHDT, CDR2 YNNKEL (reference sequence). The CDR3 region is CASSQVPDYGYTF. DNA for the CDR3: TGTGCCAGCAGCCAAGTTCCGGACTACGGCTACACCTTC.

This clone appeared a few times. The chain uses TRBV28 and TRBJ1-3; D not resolved. Germline V gene lookup returns CDR1 MDHEN and CDR2 SYDVKM. This CDR3 is built from 12 residues. V lost 1 base, J lost 8 bases, and 6 bases lay in between. As DNA, the CDR3 is TGTGCCAGCAGTTTATATCGGGACACCATATATTTT. Translated, it gives CASSLYRDTIYF.

The chain recombines TRBV27 with TRBJ1-2; 7 bases match TRBD1. Trimming removed 3 bases from V and 5 bases from J; junction bases left unmatched: 9. The CDR3 spans 15 residues. CDR1 MNHEY and CDR2 SMNVEV come from the germline V gene (reference sequence). Here the CDR3 DNA reads TGTGCCAGCAGTTTCGGTGGGACAGAAGTATATGGCTACACCTTC. It is translated as CASSFGGTEVYGYTF.

The chain uses TRBV2 and TRBJ1-3; the D gene is possibly TRBD1 (5 bases). This CDR3 spans 14 amino acids. V gave up 3 bases and J gave up 4 bases, with 10 bases separating them. The V gene's germline CDR1 is SNHLY and CDR2 FYNNEI. CDR3 nucleotide sequence: TGTGCCAGCAGTGAGTTCCGGGGGGGAAACACCATATATTTT. The encoded protein is CASSEFRGGNTIYF.

The chain joins TRBV30 to TRBJ2-7; 16 positions match TRBD2. V was clipped by 1 base and J by 6 bases; unmatched bases: 9. The CDR3 runs to 17 residues. Germline assignment: CDR1 GTSNPN and CDR2 SVGIG (reference sequence). CDR3 nucleotides: TGTGCCTGGAGTGGGGCGGGACTAGCGGGAGGGCCCGGCGAGCAGTACTTC. Its translation is CAWSGAGLAGGPGEQYF.

The chain employs TRBV7-8 and TRBJ1-1, with 10 positions matching TRBD1. This CDR3 is 14 amino acids long. V trimming: 4 bases; J trimming: 5 bases; junction bases outside the gene matches: 4. Per the germline V gene, CDR1 is SGHVS and CDR2 is FQNEAQ. The CDR3, as DNA: TGTGCCAGCAGCTCTGGGACAGGGGAGACTGAAGCTTTCTTT. It codes for CASSSGTGETEAFF.

The chain links TRBV6-1 to TRBJ2-7, with TRBD2 matching 11 bases. CDR1 MNHNS and CDR2 SASEGT come from the germline V gene. This CDR3 has 18 amino acids. The J segment lost 5 bases and the V segment lost 6 bases, leaving 18 bases of the junction unmatched. CDR3 nucleotides: TGTGCCAGCAGGGAAACTACCGGGACTAGCGGTCACAAAAACGAGCAGTACTTC. Its translation: CASRETTGTSGHKNEQYF.